A single sample is the source of the 20 T cell receptor beta chains below, sequenced in a study of beta chain features in type 1 diabetes. Sequenced material consisted of expressed TCRB transcripts (all of the isolated RNA was reverse transcribed). TCRdb keeps only in-frame clones here, not all; method: immunoSEQ multiplex PCR. Seen here are over 700,000 clones, roughly 15% observed once, and the top ten hold 0.02% to 0.03%. The sample consisted of naive CD4+ T cells from blood. The origin of the receptors is a woman younger than 35 in good health.

CDR3 coding DNA: TGTGCCAGCTCACCACGAGGGGGACAGGGGACCTATGGCTACACCTTC. It specifies CASSPRGGQGTYGYTF. The chain uses TRBV18 and TRBJ1-2, with 10 bases matching TRBD1. With V trimmed by 1 base and J by 4 bases, 6 bases remained unmatched. CDR3 length equals 16 residues. Germline-derived CDR1 and CDR2 are KGHSH and LQKENI.

The chain combines TRBV5-1 with TRBJ2-1, with D perhaps being TRBD1 or TRBD2 (5 bases each). V lost 4 bases to trimming and J lost 6 bases, with 17 bases between them. Germline V gives CDR1 SGHRS, CDR2 YFSETQ. CDR3 length: 15 residues. The CDR3, as DNA: TGCGCCAGCAGCACCTTTGGGGGAGCCGTCAATGAGCAGTTCTTC. Translated: CASSTFGGAVNEQFF.

The rearrangement uses TRBV4-2 and TRBJ1-2; TRBD1 is a possible D gene (5 bases). This CDR3 has 13 amino acids. V gave up 6 bases and J gave up 2 bases, with 10 bases separating them. Germline loops: CDR1 LGHNA, CDR2 YNFKEQ. CDR3 nucleotide sequence: TGTGCCAGCAGAGGGTGGGGGAACTATGGCTACACCTTC. Amino acids: CASRGWGNYGYTF.

There are a few counts of this clone. The chain links TRBV4-3 to TRBJ2-3, with TRBD2 identical over 12 bases. V lost 4 bases to trimming and J lost 6 bases; unmatched junction nucleotides: 14. CDR1 and CDR2 from the germline V gene are LGHNA and YSLEER. There are 18 residues in the CDR3. The CDR3 loop reads CASSLGRTSGRTADTQYF. DNA for the CDR3: TGCGCCAGCAGCCTCGGGCGCACTAGCGGGAGGACGGCGGATACGCAGTATTTT.

The rearrangement joins TRBV4-3 to TRBJ2-6; D uncertain. The CDR3 has 17 residues. V was clipped by 0 bases and J by 3 bases, with 12 bases between them. From germline, CDR1 is LGHNA and CDR2 YSLEER. In nucleotides, the CDR3 is TGCGCCAGCAGCCAAGATCGCCGGTCTCTTGGGGCCAACGTCCTGACTTTC. This gives the protein CASSQDRRSLGANVLTF.

The V gene is TRBV29-1, the J gene TRBJ2-1; 8 bases fit TRBD2. J lost 9 bases, V lost 1 base, and 8 bases had no gene match. Germline loops: CDR1 SQVTM, CDR2 ANQGSEA. This CDR3 region has 14 residues. CDR3 sequence: CSVEGSGSFFEQFF. CDR3 DNA sequence: TGCAGCGTTGAAGGCAGCGGGAGTTTCTTTGAGCAGTTCTTC.

J is TRBJ2-7 and V is TRBV11-2; TRBD1 aligns across 10 bases. After removal of 1 base from V and 4 bases from J, the junction contained 4 bases not matched to a gene. The CDR3 runs 15 residues. The germline V gene encodes CDR1 SGHAT and CDR2 FQNNGV. CDR3 nucleotides: TGTGCCAGCAGCTTAGTGGACAGGGGGAGGTACGAGCAGTACTTC. It is translated as CASSLVDRGRYEQYF.

With regard to this clone: Other nucleotide sequences from this sample produce the same CDR3. CDR3 amino acids: CASSLGSKETQYF. For the CDR3, the DNA is TGCGCCAGCAGCTTGGGCAGCAAAGAGACCCAGTACTTC. The rearrangement joins TRBV5-1 to TRBJ2-5; D is undetermined. Germline CDR1 is SGHRS and CDR2 is YFSETQ. The V end lost 0 bases, the J end lost 3 bases, and 6 bases lay between the germline ends. The CDR3 has 13 residues.

This clone has a handful of counts. DNA for the CDR3: TGTGCCAGCTCACCAGGGCATTTCCAAGAGACCCAGTACTTC. It translates to CASSPGHFQETQYF. The V gene is TRBV18, the J gene TRBJ2-5, with no clear D. In germline, CDR1 is KGHSH, CDR2 LQKENI. The V end lost 2 bases, the J end lost 1 base, and 8 bases lay between the germline ends. This CDR3 contains 14 residues.

The sample holds many counts of this clone. This chain uses TRBV14 with TRBJ2-1; 9 bases align to TRBD2. Germline values: CDR1 SGHDN, CDR2 FVKESK. The CDR3 is made up of 16 amino acids. V lost 5 bases and J lost 4; bases outside the gene matches: 9. The CDR3 here is CASSGSKGLAYNEQFF. In DNA, the CDR3 is TGTGCCAGCAGCGGGAGCAAGGGACTAGCATACAATGAGCAGTTCTTC. Full variable domain (remainder filled in from reference TRBV14 and TRBJ2-1): EAGVTQFPSHSVIEKGQTVTLRCDPISGHDNLYWYRRVMGKEIKFLLHFVKESKQDESGMPNNRFLAERTGGTYSTLKVQPAELEDSGVYFCASSGSKGLAYNEQFFGPGTRLTVL.

The chain has TRBV28 and TRBJ1-2; D is perhaps TRBD1 (6 bases). Trimming cost V 8 bases and J 5 bases, with 12 bases left between them. Looked up from germline, CDR1 is MDHEN and CDR2 is SYDVKM. The length of the CDR3 is 12 residues. The CDR3 DNA sequence: TGTGCCAGCGTCGGACAGATATATGGCTACACCTTC. Its translation: CASVGQIYGYTF.

This clone was counted between two and nine times. The V and J genes are TRBV14 and TRBJ2-5; D unclear. Trimming shortened V by 4 bases and J by 4 bases, and 10 bases separated the two germline ends. Germline CDR1 and CDR2: SGHDN and FVKESK. The CDR3 extends over 13 amino acids. The CDR3 DNA reads TGTGCCAGCAGCCTCAAGGGTTCAGAGACCCAGTACTTC. It translates to CASSLKGSETQYF.

The chain employs TRBV7-9 and TRBJ2-4; D gene ambiguous. The V and J ends lost 5 bases and 3 bases respectively, with 17 bases between them. CDR1 is SEHNR, CDR2 FQNEAQ, per germline (reference sequence). The CDR3 contains 16 residues. The CDR3 coding sequence is TGTGCCAGCAGCCCACCGACGGAGAGGTTCAAAAACATTCAGTACTTC. Residues: CASSPPTERFKNIQYF.

This sequence joins TRBV15 and TRBJ1-5, with D possibly being TRBD1 (5 bases). The CDR3 consists of 17 residues. The V and J ends lost 3 bases and 0 bases respectively, with 15 bases between them. Germline CDR1 and CDR2: LNHNV and YYDKDF (reference sequence). Written as DNA, the CDR3 is TGTGCCACCAGCAGGGGGCTGGCAGACTATAGCAATCAGCCCCAGCATTTT. This encodes CATSRGLADYSNQPQHF.

The V gene is TRBV2, the J gene TRBJ1-2, with a tentative D call TRBD1 (5 bases). V lost 3 bases and J lost 8, with 16 bases in between. Germline V CDR1 and CDR2: SNHLY, FYNNEI. The CDR3 spans 14 residues. The CDR3 loop reads CASSEGQGSWGYTF. CDR3 nucleotides: TGTGCCAGCAGTGAGGGTCAGGGCTCTTGGGGCTACACCTTC.

CDR3 nucleotides: TGTGCCAGTAGTATCTTGGCAGGGCATCAGCCCCAGCATTTT. It yields the protein CASSILAGHQPQHF. J is TRBJ1-5 and V is TRBV19, with a weak D call TRBD1 (5 bases). Germline V gene data show CDR1 as LNHDA and CDR2 as SQIVND (reference sequence). The V gene lost 3 bases and the J gene lost 5 bases, with 11 bases spanning the gap. This CDR3 region has 14 residues.

This rearrangement joins TRBV28 to TRBJ1-2; no firm D call. The germline CDR1 and CDR2 sequences are MDHEN and SYDVKM. The germline V and J ends were trimmed by 8 bases and 2 bases, with 9 bases remaining between them. CDR3 length: 12 residues. The CDR3 nucleotides read TGTGCCAGCTGTAAGGCAAACTATGGCTACACCTTC. Translated: CASCKANYGYTF.

This clone came up a few times. This rearrangement joins TRBV4-1 to TRBJ2-3; the D gene could be TRBD1 or TRBD2 (5 bases each). Germline V lookup: CDR1 MGHRA, CDR2 YSYEKL. The CDR3 covers 17 residues. Trimming cost V 4 bases and J 3 bases, with 20 bases left between them. CDR3 sequence (DNA): TGCGCCAGCAGCCTCCGGATCGGGGCGGGTTTAACAGATACGCAGTATTTT. Protein sequence: CASSLRIGAGLTDTQYF.

V is TRBV28 and J is TRBJ2-1; 8 bases are shared with TRBD2. Germline assignment: CDR1 MDHEN and CDR2 SYDVKM. This CDR3 is built from 16 residues. Trimming took 4 bases from V and 10 from J; bases not matched to a gene: 15. The CDR3 reads CASSSGLAGLIREQFF. The CDR3, as DNA: TGTGCCAGCAGTTCTGGATTAGCGGGATTGATACGGGAGCAGTTCTTC.

This clone has just a few counts. Different DNA sequences within this sample yield the same CDR3. This chain joins TRBV18 and TRBJ2-2, with no clear D. V dropped 2 bases and J dropped 4 bases, with 2 bases sitting between them. Germline CDR1 reads KGHSH; CDR2 reads LQKENI. The CDR3 sequence is 12 residues long. Here the CDR3 reads CASSPITGELFF. The DNA for the CDR3 is TGTGCCAGCTCACCAATCACCGGGGAGCTGTTTTTT.